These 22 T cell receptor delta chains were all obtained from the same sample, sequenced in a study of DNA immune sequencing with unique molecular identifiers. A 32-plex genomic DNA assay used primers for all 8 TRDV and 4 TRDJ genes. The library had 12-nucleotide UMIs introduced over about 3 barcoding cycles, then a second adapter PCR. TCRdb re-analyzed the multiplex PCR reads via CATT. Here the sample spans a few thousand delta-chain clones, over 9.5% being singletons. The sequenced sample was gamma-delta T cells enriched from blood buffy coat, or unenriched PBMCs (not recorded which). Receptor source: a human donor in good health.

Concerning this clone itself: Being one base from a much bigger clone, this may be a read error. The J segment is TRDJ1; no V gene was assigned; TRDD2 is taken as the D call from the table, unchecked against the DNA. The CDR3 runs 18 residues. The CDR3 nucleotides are TGTGCTTATAGGAGTGCGGCCTTCCTCCGTACCTCTAACGATAAACTCATCTTT. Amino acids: CAYRSAAFLRTSNDKLIF.

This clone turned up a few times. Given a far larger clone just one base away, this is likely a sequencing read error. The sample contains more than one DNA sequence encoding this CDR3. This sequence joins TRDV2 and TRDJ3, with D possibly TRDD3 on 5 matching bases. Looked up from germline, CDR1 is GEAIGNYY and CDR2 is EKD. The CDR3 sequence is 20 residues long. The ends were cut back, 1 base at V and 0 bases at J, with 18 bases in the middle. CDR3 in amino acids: CACDTLGTTNGSWDTRQMFF. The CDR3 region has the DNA TGTGCCTGTGACACATTGGGGACCACGAACGGCTCCTGGGACACCCGACAGATGTTTTTC.

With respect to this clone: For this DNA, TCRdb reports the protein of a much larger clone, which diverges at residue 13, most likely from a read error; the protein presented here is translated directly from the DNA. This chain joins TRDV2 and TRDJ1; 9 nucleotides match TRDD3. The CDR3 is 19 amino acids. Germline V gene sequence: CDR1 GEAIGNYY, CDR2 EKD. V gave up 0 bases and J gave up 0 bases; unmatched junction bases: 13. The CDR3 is CACDTLSLLGEEHTDKLIF. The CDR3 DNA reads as TGTGCCTGTGACACCTTGTCTTTACTGGGGGAAGAGCACACCGATAAACTCATCTTT.

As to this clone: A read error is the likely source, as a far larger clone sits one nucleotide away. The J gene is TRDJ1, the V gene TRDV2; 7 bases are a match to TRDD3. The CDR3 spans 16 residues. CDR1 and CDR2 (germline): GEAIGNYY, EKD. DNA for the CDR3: TGTGCCTGTGACACCGTTGGGGGAAACTACACCGATAGACTCATCTTT. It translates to CACDTVGGNYTDRLIF.

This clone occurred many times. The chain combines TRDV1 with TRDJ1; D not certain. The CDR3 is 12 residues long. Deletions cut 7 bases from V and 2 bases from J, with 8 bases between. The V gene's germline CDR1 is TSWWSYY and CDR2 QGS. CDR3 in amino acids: CALVGRTDKLIF. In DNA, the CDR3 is TGTGCTCTTGTGGGACGAACCGATAAACTCATCTTT.

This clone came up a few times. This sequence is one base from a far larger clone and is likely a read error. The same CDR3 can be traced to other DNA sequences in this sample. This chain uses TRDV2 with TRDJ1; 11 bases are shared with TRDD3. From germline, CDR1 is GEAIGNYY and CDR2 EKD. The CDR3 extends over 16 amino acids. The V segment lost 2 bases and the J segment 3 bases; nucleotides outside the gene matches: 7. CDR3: CACDKLGDTQADKLIF. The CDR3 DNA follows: TGTGCCTGTGACAAGCTGGGGGATACCCAGGCCGATAAACTCATCTTT.

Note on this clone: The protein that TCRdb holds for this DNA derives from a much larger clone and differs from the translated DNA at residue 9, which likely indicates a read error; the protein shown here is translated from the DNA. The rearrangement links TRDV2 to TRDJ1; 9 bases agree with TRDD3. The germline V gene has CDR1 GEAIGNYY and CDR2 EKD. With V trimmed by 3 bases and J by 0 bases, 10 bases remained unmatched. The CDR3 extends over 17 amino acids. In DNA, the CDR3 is TGTGCCTGTGACCCTCTACTGGGGGACCCCTACACCGATAAACTCATCTTT. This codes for CACDPLLGDPYTDKLIF.

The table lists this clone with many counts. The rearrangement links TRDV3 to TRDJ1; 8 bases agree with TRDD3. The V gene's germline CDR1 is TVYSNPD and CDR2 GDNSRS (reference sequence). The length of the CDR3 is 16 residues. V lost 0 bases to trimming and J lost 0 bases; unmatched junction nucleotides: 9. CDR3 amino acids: CAFSRATGGYTDKLIF. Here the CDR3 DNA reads TGTGCCTTTAGTCGCGCCACTGGGGGGTACACCGATAAACTCATCTTT.

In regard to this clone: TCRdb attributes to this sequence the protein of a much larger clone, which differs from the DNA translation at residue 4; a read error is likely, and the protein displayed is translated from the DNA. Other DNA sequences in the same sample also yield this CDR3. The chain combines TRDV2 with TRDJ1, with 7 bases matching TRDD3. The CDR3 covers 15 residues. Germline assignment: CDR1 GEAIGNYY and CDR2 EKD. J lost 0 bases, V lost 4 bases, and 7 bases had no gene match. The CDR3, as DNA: TGTGCCTGTGAGCTACTGGGGACAGACACCGATAAACTCATCTTT. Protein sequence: CACELLGTDTDKLIF.

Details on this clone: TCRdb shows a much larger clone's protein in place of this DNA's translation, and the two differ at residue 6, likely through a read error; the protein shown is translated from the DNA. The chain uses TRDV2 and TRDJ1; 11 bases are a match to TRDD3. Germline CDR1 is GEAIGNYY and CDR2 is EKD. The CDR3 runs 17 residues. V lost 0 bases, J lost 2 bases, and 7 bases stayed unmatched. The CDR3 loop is CACDTFGGYAGTDKLIF. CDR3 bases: TGTGCCTGTGACACCTTTGGGGGATACGCTGGGACCGATAAACTCATCTTT.

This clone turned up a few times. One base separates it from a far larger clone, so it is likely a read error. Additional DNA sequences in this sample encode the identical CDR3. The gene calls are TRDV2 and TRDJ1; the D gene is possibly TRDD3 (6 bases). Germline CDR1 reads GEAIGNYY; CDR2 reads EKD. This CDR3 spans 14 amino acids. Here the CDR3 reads CACDKVGDTDKLIF. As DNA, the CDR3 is TGTGCATGTGACAAAGTGGGGGACACCGATAAACTCATCTTT.

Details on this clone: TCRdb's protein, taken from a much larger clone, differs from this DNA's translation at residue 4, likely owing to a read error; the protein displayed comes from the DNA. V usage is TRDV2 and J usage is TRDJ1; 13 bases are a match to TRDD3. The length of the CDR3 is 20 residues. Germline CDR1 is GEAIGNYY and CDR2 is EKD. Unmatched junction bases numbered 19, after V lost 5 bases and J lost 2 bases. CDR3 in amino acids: CACVPLVLGDTGPDTDKLIF. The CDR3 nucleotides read TGTGCCTGTGTCCCCCTCGTACTGGGGGATACGGGGCCGGATACCGATAAACTCATCTTT.

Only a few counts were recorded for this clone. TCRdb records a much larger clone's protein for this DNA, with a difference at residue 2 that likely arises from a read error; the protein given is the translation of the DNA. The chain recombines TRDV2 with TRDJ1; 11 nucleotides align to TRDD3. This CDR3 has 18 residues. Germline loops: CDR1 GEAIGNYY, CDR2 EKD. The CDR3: CSCDTLWGILNKTDKLIF. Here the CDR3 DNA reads TGTTCCTGTGACACTCTCTGGGGGATACTTAATAAAACCGATAAACTCATCTTT.

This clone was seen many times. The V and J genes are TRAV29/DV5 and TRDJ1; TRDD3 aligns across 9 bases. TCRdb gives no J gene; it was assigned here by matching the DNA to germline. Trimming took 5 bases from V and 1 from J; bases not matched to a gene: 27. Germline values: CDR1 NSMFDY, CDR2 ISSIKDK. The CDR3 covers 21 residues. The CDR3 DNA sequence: TGTGCAGCTCGGTCCTACTTCCCTAGTCGCGGGGATACGCGTGGCACCGATAAACTCATCTTT. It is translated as CAARSYFPSRGDTRGTDKLIF.

This chain's CDR3 is CALGVLSETSRLWGYRWGDKLIF. The CDR3 DNA sequence: TGTGCTCTTGGGGTCCTGTCAGAAACTTCCCGCCTTTGGGGATACAGGTGGGGAGATAAACTCATCTTT. The chain combines TRDV1 with TRDJ1; TRDD3 matches at 8 bases. TCRdb leaves out the J gene; it was filled in here by matching the DNA to germline. CDR3 length equals 23 residues. The germline CDR1 and CDR2 sequences are TSWWSYY and QGS. Trimming at V came to 4 bases and at J to 5 bases, leaving 33 bases not matched to a gene.

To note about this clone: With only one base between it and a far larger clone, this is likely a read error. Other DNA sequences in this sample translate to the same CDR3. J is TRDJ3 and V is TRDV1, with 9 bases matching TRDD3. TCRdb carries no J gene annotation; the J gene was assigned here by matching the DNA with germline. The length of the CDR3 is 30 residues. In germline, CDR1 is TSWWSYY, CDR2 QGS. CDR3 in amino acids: CALGEDPGPQKGIRSVLGETFSWDTRQMFF. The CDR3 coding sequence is TGTGCTCTTGGGGAAGATCCGGGACCTCAGAAAGGAATACGGTCGGTACTGGGGGAAACCTTTTCCTGGGACACCCGGCAGATGTTTTTC.

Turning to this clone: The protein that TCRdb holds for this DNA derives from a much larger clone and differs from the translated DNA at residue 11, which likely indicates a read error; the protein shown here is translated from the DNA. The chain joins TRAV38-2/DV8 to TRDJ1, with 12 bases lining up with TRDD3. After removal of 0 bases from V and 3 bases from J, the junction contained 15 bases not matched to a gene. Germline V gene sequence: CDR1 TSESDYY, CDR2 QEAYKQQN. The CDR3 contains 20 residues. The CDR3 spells CAYRSASLTYNWGIPDKLIF. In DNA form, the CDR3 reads TGTGCTTATAGGAGCGCGTCCCTTACTTATAACTGGGGGATACCCGATAAACTCATCTTT.

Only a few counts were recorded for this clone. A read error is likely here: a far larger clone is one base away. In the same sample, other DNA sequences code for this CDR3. CDR3 sequence: CACDTLSLLGEEYTDKLIF. DNA for the CDR3: TGTGCCTGTGACACCTTGTCTTTACTGGGGGAAGAGTACACGGATAAACTCATCTTT. The chain uses TRDV2 and TRDJ1; TRDD3 matches at 9 bases. The germline CDR1 and CDR2 sequences are GEAIGNYY and EKD. The CDR3 has 19 residues.

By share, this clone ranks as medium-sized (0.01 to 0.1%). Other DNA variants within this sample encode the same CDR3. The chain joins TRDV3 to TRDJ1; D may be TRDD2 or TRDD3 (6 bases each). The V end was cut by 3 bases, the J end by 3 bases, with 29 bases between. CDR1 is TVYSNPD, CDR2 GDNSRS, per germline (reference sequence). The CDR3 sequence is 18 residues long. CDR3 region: CALRVPNGDWEDSDKLIF. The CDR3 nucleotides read TGTGCCTTGCGGGTTCCTAACGGTGACTGGGAGGACTCCGATAAACTCATCTTT.

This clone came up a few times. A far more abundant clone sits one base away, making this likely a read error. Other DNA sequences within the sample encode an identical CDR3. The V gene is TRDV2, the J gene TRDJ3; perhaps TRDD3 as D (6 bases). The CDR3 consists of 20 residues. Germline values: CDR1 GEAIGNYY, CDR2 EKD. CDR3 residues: CACDSAVGGATDWDTRQMFF. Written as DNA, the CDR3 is TGTGCCTGTGACTCCGCTGTTGGTGGGGCCACGGACTGGGACACCCGTCAGATGTTTTTC.

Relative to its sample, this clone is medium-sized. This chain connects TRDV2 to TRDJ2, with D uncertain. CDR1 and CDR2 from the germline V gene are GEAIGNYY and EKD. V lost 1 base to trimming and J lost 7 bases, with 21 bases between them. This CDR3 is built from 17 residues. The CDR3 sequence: CACDTVGTLTTIAQLFF. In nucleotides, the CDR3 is TGTGCCTGTGACACGGTTGGGACCCTCACAACGATAGCACAACTCTTCTTT.

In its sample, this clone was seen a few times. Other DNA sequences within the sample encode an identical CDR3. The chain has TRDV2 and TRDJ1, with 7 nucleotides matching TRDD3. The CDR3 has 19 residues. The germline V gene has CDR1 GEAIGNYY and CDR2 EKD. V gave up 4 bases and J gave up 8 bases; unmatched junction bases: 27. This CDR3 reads CACEIGLNWGIRAGWKLIF. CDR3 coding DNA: TGTGCCTGTGAAATAGGCCTAAACTGGGGAATACGAGCCGGGTGGAAACTCATCTTT.